This T cell receptor (beta chain) was sequenced in a study of blood T cell repertoires in COVID-19. In the study overall: COVID-19 samples from acute and convalescent phases originated in the United States, Italy and Spain.

This table comes from immunoSEQ multiplex PCR, and its TCRdb copy is limited to in-frame clones, with some not included. The repertoire consists of 48,000 or so clones, with approximately 81% occurring once and the leading ten covering under 7%. There are 13 residues in the CDR3. V lost 5 bases, J lost 6 bases, and 10 bases lay in between. Germline V gene data show CDR1 as LNHDA and CDR2 as SQIVND (reference sequence). What was sequenced was peripheral blood. The chain carries TRBV19 and TRBJ2-2; D perhaps matches TRBD1 (5 bases). This TCR was recovered from an older woman with acute or convalescent COVID-19. CDR3 DNA sequence: TGTGCCAGTAGTCCCAGGGTTGCCGGGGAGCTGTTTTTT. Translation gives CASSPRVAGELFF.